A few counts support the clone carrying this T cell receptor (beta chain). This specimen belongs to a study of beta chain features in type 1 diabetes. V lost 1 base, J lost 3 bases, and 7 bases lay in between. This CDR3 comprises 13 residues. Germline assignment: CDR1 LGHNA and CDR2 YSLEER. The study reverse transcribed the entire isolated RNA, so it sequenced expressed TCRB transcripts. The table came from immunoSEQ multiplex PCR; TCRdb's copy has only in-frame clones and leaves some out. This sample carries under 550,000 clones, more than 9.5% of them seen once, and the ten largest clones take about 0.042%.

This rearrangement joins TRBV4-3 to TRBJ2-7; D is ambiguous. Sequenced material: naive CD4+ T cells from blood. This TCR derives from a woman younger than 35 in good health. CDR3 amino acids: CASSQGAGYEQYF. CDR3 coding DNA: TGCGCCAGCAGCCAAGGAGCCGGCTACGAGCAGTACTTC.